The rows below give T cell receptor beta chains drawn from one sample of a study of T cell repertoires in cytomegalovirus infection. TCRdb used MiXCR to reprocess the reads, holding one entry per CDR3 protein. The sample consists of approximately 500,000 distinct CDR3 sequences, 33% of them appearing once. Antigens for these TCRs are unknown. The sample in question was cultured PBMCs, obtained from culture after CMV antigen stimulation. Receptor source: a human donor in good health (CMV status not recorded). Some clones in this sample may be carry-over from other donors' samples. Both conserved end residues are part of each CDR3. The order of the fields is D gene, V gene, J gene, clone size, CDR3 protein, CDR3 DNA. A D gene is named only where the DNA matches it firmly. A row's size may be missing; if present it is once, few, many or a size class.

-,TRBV20-1,TRBJ1-4,once,CSAIQVNEKLFF,TGCAGTGCAATACAGGTTAATGAAAAACTGTTTTTT
TRBD1,TRBV6-2/TRBV6-3,TRBJ2-4,-,CASKNRDRGEKNIQYF,TGTGCCAGCAAAAACCGGGACAGGGGCGAGAAAAACATTCAGTACTTC
-,TRBV19,TRBJ2-2,-,CASSPWGFRGELFF,TGTGCCAGTAGCCCTTGGGGTTTCCGCGGGGAGCTGTTTTTT
TRBD1,TRBV27,TRBJ2-7,few,CASSLTGFGYEQYF,TGTGCCAGCAGTCTGACAGGGTTCGGCTACGAGCAGTACTTC
TRBD1,TRBV4-1,TRBJ1-2,few,CASSQRQGVGYTF,TGCGCCAGCAGCCAACGACAGGGAGTCGGCTACACCTTC
-,TRBV6-2/TRBV6-3,TRBJ2-1,few,CASKTGGAGYNEQFF,TGTGCCAGCAAAACCGGTGGGGCCGGCTACAATGAGCAGTTCTTC
TRBD2,TRBV30,TRBJ2-1,-,CAWSGMAGGGNEQFF,TGTGCCTGGAGTGGCATGGCGGGAGGGGGGAATGAGCAGTTCTTC
TRBD2,TRBV9,TRBJ2-7,-,CASSVTSAHEQYF,TGTGCCAGCAGCGTAACTAGCGCCCACGAGCAGTACTTC
TRBD1,TRBV7-4,TRBJ1-1,-,CASSLVLGGSEAFF,TGTGCCAGCAGCTTAGTACTAGGGGGCTCTGAAGCTTTCTTT
TRBD1,TRBV28,TRBJ2-5,-,CASSPRQGGVETQYF,TGTGCCAGCAGTCCCAGACAGGGTGGTGTGGAGACCCAGTACTTC
-,TRBV6-5,TRBJ2-6,-,CASRPLLNSGANVLTF,TGTGCCAGCAGACCCCTCCTGAACTCTGGGGCCAACGTCCTGACTTTC
TRBD2,TRBV11-2,TRBJ2-3,few,CASSSWTSGRSDTQYF,TGTGCCAGCAGCTCATGGACTAGCGGGAGGTCGGATACGCAGTATTTT
-,TRBV6-6,TRBJ2-3,-,CASPPGRGAWGQSTDTQYF,TGTGCCAGCCCGCCGGGGCGTGGTGCGTGGGGTCAGAGCACAGATACGCAGTATTTT
-,TRBV19,TRBJ1-2,few,CASSIGAGEEGYTF,TGTGCCAGTAGTATCGGGGCAGGGGAGGAAGGCTACACCTTC
-,TRBV10-3,TRBJ2-1,-,CAIGGSRGDNEQFF,TGTGCCATCGGCGGGTCCAGGGGGGACAATGAGCAGTTCTTC
-,TRBV4-1,TRBJ1-1,few,CASSLPPLEIMNTEAFF,TGCGCCAGCAGCCTCCCTCCTCTGGAGATAATGAACACTGAAGCTTTCTTT
-,TRBV6-5,TRBJ1-2,-,CASSYSSSGETGYTF,TGTGCCAGCAGTTACTCGTCCTCGGGTGAGACTGGCTACACCTTC
-,TRBV28,TRBJ2-4,-,CASSSNTGFQYF,TGTGCCAGCAGTTCCAATACAGGGTTCCAGTACTTC
TRBD1,TRBV7-2,TRBJ1-6,-,CASSLSGTESPLHF,TGTGCCAGCAGCTTATCCGGGACAGAGTCACCCCTCCACTTT
-,TRBV11-2,TRBJ1-1,-,CASTTRGDTEAFF,TGTGCCAGCACCACACGGGGGGACACTGAAGCTTTCTTT
TRBD2,TRBV18,TRBJ2-1,-,CASSPLSSGSSYNEQFF,TGTGCCAGCTCACCACTTTCGAGCGGGAGCTCCTACAATGAGCAGTTCTTC
TRBD1,TRBV28,TRBJ1-2,-,CASSFPTDRGSGYTF,TGTGCCAGCAGTTTCCCCACGGACAGGGGGAGTGGCTACACCTTC
-,TRBV29-1,TRBJ2-5,few,CSVEDKHQETQYF,TGCAGCGTTGAAGATAAACACCAAGAGACCCAGTACTTC
TRBD2,TRBV19,TRBJ2-1,-,CASSTTSGAYNEQFF,TGTGCCAGTAGTACGACTAGCGGGGCCTACAATGAGCAGTTCTTC
-,TRBV6-1,TRBJ2-3,-,CASSEGWALDTQYF,TGTGCCAGCAGTGAAGGGTGGGCGTTAGATACGCAGTATTTT
-,TRBV7-2,TRBJ2-1,many,CASSLAVGGPYNEQFF,TGTGCCAGCAGCTTAGCGGTTGGGGGCCCCTACAATGAGCAGTTCTTC
-,TRBV7-2,TRBJ2-4,few,CASSLGGNIQYF,TGTGCCAGCAGCTTAGGGGGGAACATTCAGTACTTC
-,TRBV5-6,TRBJ2-3,-,CASSLDGQGTDTQYF,TGTGCCAGCAGCTTGGATGGGCAGGGAACCGATACGCAGTATTTT
-,TRBV11-2,TRBJ1-5,few,CASSLGEGSNQPQHF,TGTGCCAGCAGCTTAGGTGAGGGAAGCAATCAGCCCCAGCATTTT
TRBD2,TRBV11-3,TRBJ2-1,few,CASSLVKTGGPMNEQFF,TGTGCCAGCAGCTTAGTAAAGACGGGAGGGCCGATGAATGAGCAGTTCTTC
TRBD1,TRBV7-2,TRBJ2-3,many,CASSSRGQGSDTQYF,TGTGCCAGCAGCTCTCGGGGACAGGGGTCAGATACGCAGTATTTT
TRBD1,TRBV24-1,TRBJ2-1,-,CATSARTGVNYNEQFF,TGTGCCACCAGTGCCCGGACAGGGGTAAACTACAATGAGCAGTTCTTC
-,TRBV7-2,TRBJ2-1,many,CASSRVRGDGIGQFF,TGTGCCAGCAGCCGGGTGAGGGGGGATGGGATCGGGCAGTTCTTC
-,TRBV7-2,TRBJ1-4,-,CASSLEGGGTGEKLFF,TGTGCCAGCAGCTTAGAAGGGGGGGGGACGGGAGAAAAACTGTTTTTT
-,TRBV28,TRBJ2-7,-,CASTPLDRSYEQYF,TGTGCCAGCACCCCTTTGGACCGCTCCTACGAGCAGTACTTC
TRBD1,TRBV7-8,TRBJ1-2,many,CASSLGTGEGYTF,TGTGCCAGCAGCTTAGGGACAGGGGAAGGATACACCTTC
TRBD1,TRBV27,TRBJ1-2,-,CASRNTGGDRDGYTF,TGTGCCAGCAGGAACACAGGGGGCGATCGGGATGGCTACACCTTC
TRBD2,TRBV12-5,TRBJ2-5,-,CASAPPTRGGGETQYF,TGTGCTAGTGCCCCACCGACTCGGGGGGGGGGTGAGACCCAGTACTTC
TRBD1,TRBV7-6,TRBJ2-5,-,CASSLLPDRAETQYF,TGTGCCAGCAGCTTACTCCCCGACAGGGCAGAGACCCAGTACTTC
TRBD2,TRBV12-3/TRBV12-4,TRBJ2-7,-,CASRSGSGSYEQYF,TGTGCCAGCAGGAGTGGTAGCGGGAGTTACGAGCAGTACTTC
TRBD1,TRBV7-3,TRBJ2-2,-,CASSGQGADQGTGELFF,TGTGCCAGCAGCGGACAGGGGGCCGATCAAGGGACCGGGGAGCTGTTTTTT
-,TRBV19,TRBJ1-1,-,CASSIDGGWYTEAFF,TGTGCCAGTAGTATCGATGGAGGGTGGTACACTGAAGCTTTCTTT
-,TRBV12-3/TRBV12-4,TRBJ1-1,few,CASSLMGEREAFF,TGTGCCAGCAGTTTGATGGGTGAGAGGGAAGCTTTCTTT
-,TRBV7-2,TRBJ2-7,few,CASSLVRAEQYF,TGTGCCAGCAGCTTGGTCAGGGCCGAGCAGTACTTC
-,TRBV28,TRBJ1-2,-,CASSLFPYGYTF,TGTGCCAGCAGTTTATTTCCCTATGGCTACACCTTC
-,TRBV7-2,TRBJ1-6,many,CASSLVDKRNSPLHF,TGTGCCAGCAGCTTAGTGGACAAGAGAAATTCACCCCTCCACTTT
TRBD1,TRBV12-3/TRBV12-4,TRBJ1-6,-,CASRTPGTGYSPLHF,TGTGCCAGCAGGACTCCCGGGACAGGGTATTCACCCCTCCACTTT
TRBD1,TRBV11-2,TRBJ2-1,-,CASSRDRGNNEQFF,TGTGCCAGCAGCCGGGACAGGGGCAACAATGAGCAGTTCTTC
TRBD2,TRBV10-3,TRBJ2-1,-,CAISETTLAGNNEQFF,TGTGCCATCAGTGAGACGACACTAGCGGGAAACAATGAGCAGTTCTTC
-,TRBV7-9,TRBJ1-5,few,CASSLKGPNQPQHF,TGTGCCAGCAGCTTAAAAGGACCCAATCAGCCCCAGCATTTT
-,TRBV6-5,TRBJ2-1,few,CASSYSINDFNEQFF,TGTGCCAGCAGTTACTCTATCAACGACTTCAATGAGCAGTTCTTC
TRBD1,TRBV7-9,TRBJ1-2,-,CASSRGTGYYGYTF,TGTGCCAGCAGCAGAGGGACAGGGTACTATGGCTACACCTTC
-,TRBV7-7,TRBJ2-2,few,CASSFSLQNTGELFF,TGTGCTAGCAGCTTTAGCCTGCAGAACACCGGGGAGCTGTTTTTT
-,TRBV7-6,TRBJ2-5,-,CVSSLSQETQYF,TGTGTCAGCAGCCTGTCCCAAGAGACCCAGTACTTC